This TCR beta chain was identified in a study of control samples from healthy donors and cancer patients. Assay: immunoSEQ multiplex PCR; the TCRdb copy retains only in-frame clones and omits some. The sample records 130,000 to 150,000 clones, just under 95% being singletons. This CDR3 has 13 amino acids. Germline lookup yields CDR1 SEHNR and CDR2 FQNEAQ (reference sequence). The V and J ends lost 5 bases and 8 bases respectively, with 15 bases between them. The sequenced sample was PBMCs. The receptor was isolated from a man aged 55 to 70 with colorectal cancer. This sequence joins TRBV7-9 and TRBJ1-2, with D perhaps matching TRBD1 (6 bases). The CDR3 nucleotides read TGTGCCAGCAGCGAAGGGGGAAGGGGCGGCTACACCTTC. This gives the protein CASSEGGRGGYTF.